The 20 T cell receptor beta chains presented below share a single source sample, sequenced in a study of shared clonotypes between healthy human individuals. The method was immunoSEQ multiplex PCR; TCRdb's version includes in-frame clones alone and lacks a portion of them. The sample lists under 600,000 clones, around 97% occurring once. Sequencing input: naive CD4+ T cells sorted from blood. Subset here: CD45RA+ positively selected. The receptors were sampled from a woman aged 30 to 39 in good health.

In nucleotides, the CDR3 is TGTGCCAGCAGTCCAACGGACTTCACCGGGGAGCTGTTTTTT. This gives the protein CASSPTDFTGELFF. V and J are TRBV2 and TRBJ2-2; possibly TRBD2 for D (5 bases). Per germline, CDR1 SNHLY and CDR2 FYNNEI. This CDR3 has 14 residues. Trimming left V 5 bases short and J 4 bases short, with 11 bases between.

The chain is built from TRBV5-4 and TRBJ2-1, with a possible D match to TRBD1 (5 bases). Germline V CDR1 and CDR2: SGHNT, YYREEE (reference sequence). This CDR3 spans 17 amino acids. V was clipped by 4 bases and J by 0 bases, with 17 bases between them. CDR3 sequence reads: CASSPRGSVSSYNEQFF. As DNA, the CDR3 is TGTGCCAGCAGCCCAAGGGGTTCGGTGAGCTCCTACAATGAGCAGTTCTTC.

This CDR3 is CASSLVNTGELFF. The CDR3 DNA reads as TGTGCCAGCAGCTTAGTTAACACCGGGGAGCTGTTTTTT. V usage is TRBV11-3 and J usage is TRBJ2-2; the D is unclear. Trimming stripped 1 base from V and 2 bases from J, with 2 bases between. CDR3 length: 13 amino acids. Germline CDR1 reads SGHNT; CDR2 reads YENEEA.

The genes are TRBV6-1 and TRBJ2-3, with 10 bases lining up with TRBD1. After removal of 6 bases from V and 3 bases from J, the junction contained 6 bases not matched to a gene. Germline V gene lookup returns CDR1 MNHNS and CDR2 SASEGT. The CDR3 has 15 residues. CDR3 in amino acids: CASRVPGQGTDTQYF. The CDR3 bases are TGTGCCAGCAGGGTACCGGGACAGGGGACAGATACGCAGTATTTT.

V gene TRBV10-3 combines with J gene TRBJ2-5; TRBD1 aligns across 8 bases. Germline-derived CDR1 and CDR2 are ENHRY and SYGVKD. V lost 0 bases and J lost 5; bases outside the gene matches: 5. The CDR3 sequence is 15 residues long. The CDR3 here is CAISESPDRAETQYF. CDR3 DNA: TGTGCCATCAGTGAGTCACCGGACAGGGCGGAGACCCAGTACTTC.

The chain links TRBV7-9 to TRBJ2-2, with D perhaps matching TRBD1 or TRBD2 (5 bases each). The CDR3 is 18 amino acids. Between the trimmed V and J ends, which lost 10 bases and 2 bases, there was a span of 26 bases. Germline values: CDR1 SEHNR, CDR2 FQNEAQ (reference sequence). CDR3 bases: TGTGCCATCCATATATCGAAACGGGGACCCAGTAACACCGGGGAGCTGTTTTTT. Translating gives CAIHISKRGPSNTGELFF. Filled out from reference TRBV7-9 and TRBJ2-2, the complete variable domain reads DTGVSQNPRHKITKRGQNVTFRCDPISEHNRLYWYRQTLGQGPEFLTYFQNEAQLEKSRLLSDRFSAERPKGSFSTLEIQRTEQGDSAMYLCAIHISKRGPSNTGELFFGEGSRLTVL.

V and J are TRBV6-1 and TRBJ2-5; tentative D call: TRBD1 (6 bases). CDR1 MNHNS and CDR2 SASEGT come from the germline V gene. V was clipped by 1 base and J by 4 bases, with 10 bases between them. This CDR3 spans 14 amino acids. CDR3 in DNA: TGTGCCAGCAGTGAAGACAGGGTTCGAGAGACCCAGTACTTC. Translation: CASSEDRVRETQYF.

V and J are TRBV4-1 and TRBJ2-2, with TRBD2 identical over 7 bases. The germline V gene has CDR1 MGHRA and CDR2 YSYEKL. The CDR3 covers 18 residues. After removal of 4 bases from V and 0 bases from J, the junction contained 11 bases not matched to a gene. CDR3 residues: CASSPRPKRGSNTGELFF. In nucleotides, the CDR3 is TGCGCCAGCAGCCCAAGACCTAAGCGGGGTTCGAACACCGGGGAGCTGTTTTTT.

The V and J genes are TRBV7-9 and TRBJ2-1; D possibly corresponds to TRBD2 (6 bases). CDR3 length: 15 residues. Germline V gene sequence: CDR1 SEHNR, CDR2 FQNEAQ (reference sequence). Trimming cost V 3 bases and J 6 bases, with 15 bases left between them. CDR3: CASSLTWRGANEQFF. CDR3 sequence (DNA): TGTGCCAGCAGCTTGACGTGGCGGGGAGCCAATGAGCAGTTCTTC.

V gene TRBV7-9 combines with J gene TRBJ2-1; weak D call: TRBD1 (6 bases). V was cut by 4 bases and J by 3 bases, with 13 bases left in between. CDR3 size: 15 residues. CDR1 is SEHNR and CDR2 is FQNEAQ in the germline V gene (reference sequence). CDR3 sequence: CASSYRGQIYNEQFF. CDR3 DNA: TGTGCCAGCAGCTATCGTGGACAGATCTACAATGAGCAGTTCTTC. The full variable domain, in which reference TRBV7-9 and TRBJ2-1 provide the parts outside the CDR3, is DTGVSQNPRHKITKRGQNVTFRCDPISEHNRLYWYRQTLGQGPEFLTYFQNEAQLEKSRLLSDRFSAERPKGSFSTLEIQRTEQGDSAMYLCASSYRGQIYNEQFFGPGTRLTVL.

The sample holds a few counts of this clone. The rearrangement joins TRBV6-5 to TRBJ1-5; the D gene is possibly TRBD1 (6 bases). CDR3 length: 14 amino acids. In germline, CDR1 is MNHEY, CDR2 SVGAGI. V shed 5 bases and J shed 2 bases, with 10 bases lying between them. The CDR3 coding sequence is TGTGCCAGCAGTCCCCCAGGGGGCAATCAGCCCCAGCATTTT. Translating it yields CASSPPGGNQPQHF.

This clone appeared a few times. Other DNA sequences in the sample encode the same CDR3. The gene calls are TRBV19 and TRBJ1-5, with unresolved D. The CDR3 consists of 13 residues. V was pared by 2 bases and J by 4 bases, with 6 bases between. The germline CDR1 and CDR2 sequences are LNHDA and SQIVND (reference sequence). The CDR3 DNA sequence: TGTGCCAGTAGTATACGGGGAAATCAGCCCCAGCATTTT. Its translation: CASSIRGNQPQHF.

This chain joins TRBV6-1 and TRBJ2-5, with 7 bases matching TRBD1. Germline V gives CDR1 MNHNS, CDR2 SASEGT. The V gene end was trimmed by 6 bases and the J gene end by 2 bases; junction bases not matched to a gene: 6. The CDR3 is 14 residues long. CDR3: CASSSGQNQETQYF. CDR3 DNA: TGTGCCAGCAGCTCGGGACAGAATCAAGAGACCCAGTACTTC.

The chain has TRBV5-6 and TRBJ2-2, with TRBD2 matching over 7 bases. Germline CDR1 is SGHDT and CDR2 is YYEEEE. The CDR3 length is 15 residues. Germline trimming cut 4 bases from V and 2 bases from J; bases unmatched to any gene: 5. CDR3 region: CASSKGLLNTGELFF. The CDR3, as DNA: TGTGCCAGCAGCAAGGGACTACTTAACACCGGGGAGCTGTTTTTT.

In this sample, this clone turned up once. This sequence joins TRBV28 and TRBJ2-1; D not resolved. The CDR3 spans 13 residues. Between the trimmed V and J ends, which lost 6 bases and 8 bases, there was a span of 14 bases. Germline V gene sequence: CDR1 MDHEN, CDR2 SYDVKM. The CDR3 DNA sequence: TGTGCCAGCAGCTTTAACCCCGTTCATGAGCAGTTCTTC. Encoded protein: CASSFNPVHEQFF.

The genes are TRBV6-5 and TRBJ1-2, with 7 bases fitting TRBD1. Per germline, CDR1 MNHEY and CDR2 SVGAGI. The CDR3 consists of 15 residues. V trimming: 6 bases; J trimming: 3 bases; junction bases outside the gene matches: 10. Here the CDR3 reads CASSRPGQSHYGYTF. As DNA, the CDR3 is TGTGCCAGCAGCCGTCCGGGACAGAGTCACTATGGCTACACCTTC.

The CDR3 DNA reads as TGTGCCAGCAGTCCTCCCCCGCTCGGGACGGATAGCAATCAGCCCCAGCATTTT. Its translation is CASSPPPLGTDSNQPQHF. The V and J genes are TRBV28 and TRBJ1-5; weak D call: TRBD1 (5 bases). Germline V lookup: CDR1 MDHEN, CDR2 SYDVKM. V lost 5 bases and J lost 0, with 20 bases in between. The CDR3 length is 18 residues.

The chain is built from TRBV10-3 and TRBJ1-1; D is uncertain. Germline CDR1 ENHRY, CDR2 SYGVKD. V shed 6 bases and J shed 1 base, with 12 bases lying between them. This CDR3 is 14 amino acids long. CDR3 nucleotides: TGTGCCATCAGCCAGTCTATTGGGAACACTGAAGCTTTCTTT. This gives the protein CAISQSIGNTEAFF.

The chain is built from TRBV5-1 and TRBJ2-5, with D uncertain. The germline CDR1 and CDR2 sequences are SGHRS and YFSETQ. Trimming removed 5 bases from V and 2 bases from J, with 13 bases in between. This CDR3 has 14 amino acids. The CDR3: CASRQLRIQETQYF. Here the CDR3 DNA reads TGCGCCAGCAGACAGCTTCGGATACAAGAGACCCAGTACTTC.

The rearrangement uses TRBV21-1 and TRBJ2-3; no check of the table's D call, TRBD2, against the DNA was made. TRBV21-1 is a pseudogene locus. CDR3 length: 15 residues. CDR3: CASNPTSGSTDTQYF. CDR3 nucleotide sequence: TGTGCCAGCAATCCGACTAGCGGTAGCACAGATACGCAGTATTTT.